This T cell receptor (beta chain) was obtained from a study of blood T cell repertoires in COVID-19. Turning to the study itself: Collection of acute and convalescent COVID-19 samples took place in the United States, Italy and Spain. Sources were T cells, B-cell-depleted T cells, or PBMCs; the material itself was cDNA or gDNA.

CDR1 is LNHNV, CDR2 YYDKDF, per germline (reference sequence). This CDR3 is 15 amino acids long. The V and J ends lost 1 base and 0 bases respectively, with 10 bases between them. In the original workflow: Amplification from reference gene primers served as the basis for estimated nucleated cell counts. Only in-frame clones appear in the TCRdb table, and some are missing; sequencing was by immunoSEQ multiplex PCR. The V and J calls and the clone size are those of that table, but D and trimming were determined from the DNA. The profile shows under 120,000 clones, approximately 90% of them singletons. What was sequenced was peripheral blood. V is TRBV15 and J is TRBJ2-7, with a tentative D call TRBD1 (6 bases). This clonotype was sampled from a woman of 80 years or more with acute or convalescent COVID-19. In DNA form, the CDR3 reads TGTGCCACCAGCAGAGGGACAGCAAGCTCCTACGAGCAGTACTTC. It encodes CATSRGTASSYEQYF.